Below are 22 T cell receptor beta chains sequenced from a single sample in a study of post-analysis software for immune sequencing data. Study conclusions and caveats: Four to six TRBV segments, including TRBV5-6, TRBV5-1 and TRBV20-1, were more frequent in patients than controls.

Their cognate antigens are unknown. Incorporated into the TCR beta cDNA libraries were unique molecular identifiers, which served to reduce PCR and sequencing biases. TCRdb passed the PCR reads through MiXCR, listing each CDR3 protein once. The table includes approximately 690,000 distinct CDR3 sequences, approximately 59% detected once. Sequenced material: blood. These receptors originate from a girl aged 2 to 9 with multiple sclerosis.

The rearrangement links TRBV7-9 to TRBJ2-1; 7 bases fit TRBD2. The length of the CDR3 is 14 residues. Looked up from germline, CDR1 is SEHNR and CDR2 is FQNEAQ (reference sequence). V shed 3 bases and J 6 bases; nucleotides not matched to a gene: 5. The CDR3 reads CASSFPSGVNEQFF. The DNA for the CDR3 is TGTGCCAGCAGCTTCCCGAGCGGGGTCAATGAGCAGTTCTTC.

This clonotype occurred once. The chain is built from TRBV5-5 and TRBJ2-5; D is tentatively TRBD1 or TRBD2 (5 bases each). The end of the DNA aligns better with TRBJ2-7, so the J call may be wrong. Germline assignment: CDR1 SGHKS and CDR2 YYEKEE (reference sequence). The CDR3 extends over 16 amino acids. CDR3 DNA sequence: TGTGCCAGCAGCGGCGCTATCGGGACCCGTGCCTACGAGCAGTACTTC. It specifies CASSGAIGTRAYEQYF.

The CDR3 region has the DNA TGTGCCAGCAGCTTTCAGAGGTTGGATACGCAGTATTTT. It encodes CASSFQRLDTQYF. V is TRBV5-6 and J is TRBJ2-3; D is ambiguous. The CDR3 has 13 amino acids. The V end was cut by 2 bases, the J end by 6 bases, with 10 bases between. Germline V gene data show CDR1 as SGHDT and CDR2 as YYEEEE.

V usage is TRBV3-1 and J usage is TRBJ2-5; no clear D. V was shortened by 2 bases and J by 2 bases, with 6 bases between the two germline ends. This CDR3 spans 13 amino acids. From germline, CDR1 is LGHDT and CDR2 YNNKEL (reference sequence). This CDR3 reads CASSQMVQETQYF. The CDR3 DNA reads TGTGCCAGCAGCCAAATGGTACAAGAGACCCAGTACTTC.

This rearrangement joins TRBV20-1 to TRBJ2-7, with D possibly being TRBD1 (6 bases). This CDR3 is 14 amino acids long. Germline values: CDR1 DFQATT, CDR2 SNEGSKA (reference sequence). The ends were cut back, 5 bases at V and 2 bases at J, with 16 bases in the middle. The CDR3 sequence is CSAEPGHTTYEQYF. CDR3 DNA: TGCAGTGCTGAACCGGGACACACCACCTACGAGCAGTACTTC.

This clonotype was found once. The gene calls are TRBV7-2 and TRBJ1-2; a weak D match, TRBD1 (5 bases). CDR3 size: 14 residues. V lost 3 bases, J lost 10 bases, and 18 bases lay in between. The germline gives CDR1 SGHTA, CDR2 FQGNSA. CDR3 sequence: CASSFKGTNDDYTF. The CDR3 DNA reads TGTGCCAGCAGCTTTAAAGGGACGAACGATGACTACACCTTC.

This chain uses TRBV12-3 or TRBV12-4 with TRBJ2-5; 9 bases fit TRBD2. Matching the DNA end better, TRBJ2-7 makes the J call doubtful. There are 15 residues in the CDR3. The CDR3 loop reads CASSFRLAGAYEQYF. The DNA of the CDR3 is TGTGCCAGCAGTTTTCGTTTAGCGGGGGCGTACGAGCAGTACTTC.

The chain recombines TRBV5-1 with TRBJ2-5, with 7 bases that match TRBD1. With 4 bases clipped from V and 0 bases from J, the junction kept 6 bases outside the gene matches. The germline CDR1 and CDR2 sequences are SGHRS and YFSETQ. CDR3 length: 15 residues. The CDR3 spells CASSGDSGDQETQYF. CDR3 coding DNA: TGCGCCAGCAGCGGGGACAGCGGAGACCAAGAGACCCAGTACTTC.

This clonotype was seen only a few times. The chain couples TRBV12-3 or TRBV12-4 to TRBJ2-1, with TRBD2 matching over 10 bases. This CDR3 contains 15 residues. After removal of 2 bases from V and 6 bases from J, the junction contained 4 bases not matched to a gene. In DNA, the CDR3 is TGTGCCAGCAGTTTAAGCGGGACTAGCGTCAATGAGCAGTTCTTC. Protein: CASSLSGTSVNEQFF.

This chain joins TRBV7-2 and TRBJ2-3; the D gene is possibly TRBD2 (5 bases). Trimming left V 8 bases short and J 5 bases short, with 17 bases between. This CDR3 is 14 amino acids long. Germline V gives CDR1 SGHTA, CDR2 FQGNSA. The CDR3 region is CASARLYGEDTQYF. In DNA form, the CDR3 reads TGTGCCAGCGCCCGACTCTACGGGGAAGATACGCAGTATTTT.

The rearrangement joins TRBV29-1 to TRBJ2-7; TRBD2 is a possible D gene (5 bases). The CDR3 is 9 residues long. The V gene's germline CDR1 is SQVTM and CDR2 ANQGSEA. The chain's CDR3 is CRRSGKQYF. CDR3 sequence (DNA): TGCAGGAGGTCGGGGAAGCAGTACTTC.

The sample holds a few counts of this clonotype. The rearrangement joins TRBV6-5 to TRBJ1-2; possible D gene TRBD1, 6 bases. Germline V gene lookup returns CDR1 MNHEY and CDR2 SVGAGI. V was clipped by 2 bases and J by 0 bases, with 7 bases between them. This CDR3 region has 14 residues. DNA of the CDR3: TGTGCCAGCAGTTACGGGGGCTCTAACTATGGCTACACCTTC. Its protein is CASSYGGSNYGYTF.

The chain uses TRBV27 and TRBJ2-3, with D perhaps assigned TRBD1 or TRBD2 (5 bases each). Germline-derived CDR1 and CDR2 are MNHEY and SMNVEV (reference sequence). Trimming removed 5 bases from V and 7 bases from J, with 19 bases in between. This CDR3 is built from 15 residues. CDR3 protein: CASSQILEGPHTQYF. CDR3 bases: TGTGCCAGCAGTCAAATCCTTGAGGGGCCACATACGCAGTATTTT.

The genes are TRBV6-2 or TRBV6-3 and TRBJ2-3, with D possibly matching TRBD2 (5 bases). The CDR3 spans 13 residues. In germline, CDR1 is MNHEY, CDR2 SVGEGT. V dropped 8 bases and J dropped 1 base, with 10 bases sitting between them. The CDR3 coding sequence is TGTGCCAGCCTTCTAGCCCGCACAGATACGCAGTATTTT. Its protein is CASLLARTDTQYF.

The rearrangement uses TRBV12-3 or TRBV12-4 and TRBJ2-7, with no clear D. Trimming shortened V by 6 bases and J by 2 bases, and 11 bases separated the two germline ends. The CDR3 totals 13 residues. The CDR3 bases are TGTGCCAGCAGGGACGGGCAGACCTACGAGCAGTACTTC. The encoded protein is CASRDGQTYEQYF.

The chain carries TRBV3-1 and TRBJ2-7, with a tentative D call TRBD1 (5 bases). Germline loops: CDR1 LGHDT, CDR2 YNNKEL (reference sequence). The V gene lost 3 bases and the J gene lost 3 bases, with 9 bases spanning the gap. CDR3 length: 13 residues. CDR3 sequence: CASSQRQNYEQYF. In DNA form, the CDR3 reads TGTGCCAGCAGCCAGCGACAGAACTACGAGCAGTACTTC.

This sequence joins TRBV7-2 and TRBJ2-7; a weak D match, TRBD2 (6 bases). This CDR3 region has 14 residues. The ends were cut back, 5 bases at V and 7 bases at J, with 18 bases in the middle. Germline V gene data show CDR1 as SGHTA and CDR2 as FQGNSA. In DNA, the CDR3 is TGTGCCAGCAGCCGTGGGGGGTCGACGCGGGAGCAGTACTTC. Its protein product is CASSRGGSTREQYF. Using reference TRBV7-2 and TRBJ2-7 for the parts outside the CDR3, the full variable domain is GAGVSQSPSNKVTEKGKDVELRCDPISGHTALYWYRQSLGQGLEFLIYFQGNSAPDKSGLPSDRFSAERTGGSVSTLTIQRTQQEDSAVYLCASSRGGSTREQYFGPGTRLTVT.

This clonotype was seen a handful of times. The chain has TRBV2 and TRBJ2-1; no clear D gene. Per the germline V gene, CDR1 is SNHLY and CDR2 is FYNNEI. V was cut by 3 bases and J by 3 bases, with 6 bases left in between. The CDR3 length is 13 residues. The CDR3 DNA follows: TGTGCCAGCAGTGACTTCTACTACAATGAGCAGTTCTTC. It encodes CASSDFYYNEQFF.

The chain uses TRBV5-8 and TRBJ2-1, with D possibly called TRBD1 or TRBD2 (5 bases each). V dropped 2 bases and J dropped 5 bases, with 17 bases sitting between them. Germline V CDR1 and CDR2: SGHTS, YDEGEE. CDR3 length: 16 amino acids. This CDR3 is CASSFFNGADHNEQFF. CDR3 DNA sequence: TGTGCCAGCAGCTTTTTTAACGGGGCAGACCACAATGAGCAGTTCTTC. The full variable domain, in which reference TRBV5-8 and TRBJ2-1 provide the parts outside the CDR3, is EAGVTQSPTHLIKTRGQQATLRCSPISGHTSVYWYQQALGLGLQFLLWYDEGEERNRGNFPPRFSGRQFPNYSSELNVNALELEDSALYLCASSFFNGADHNEQFFGPGTRLTVL.

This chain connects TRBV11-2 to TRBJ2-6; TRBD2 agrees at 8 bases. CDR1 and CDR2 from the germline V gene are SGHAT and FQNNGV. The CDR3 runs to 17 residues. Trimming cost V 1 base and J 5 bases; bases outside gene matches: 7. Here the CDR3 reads CASSLGTSGSRANVLTF. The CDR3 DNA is TGTGCCAGCAGCTTAGGGACGAGCGGGAGTCGGGCCAACGTCCTGACTTTC.

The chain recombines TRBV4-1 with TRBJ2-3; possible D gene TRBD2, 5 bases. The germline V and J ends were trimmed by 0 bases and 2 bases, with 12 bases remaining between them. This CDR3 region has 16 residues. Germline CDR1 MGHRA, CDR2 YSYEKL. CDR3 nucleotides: TGCGCCAGCAGCCAAGAGGAGGCTAGGCTCACAGATACGCAGTATTTT. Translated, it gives CASSQEEARLTDTQYF.

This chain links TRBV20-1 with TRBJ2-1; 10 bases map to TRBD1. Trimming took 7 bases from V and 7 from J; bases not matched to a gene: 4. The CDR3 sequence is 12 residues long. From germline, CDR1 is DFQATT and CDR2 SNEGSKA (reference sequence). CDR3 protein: CSGQGAGNEQFF. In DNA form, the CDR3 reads TGCAGTGGACAGGGGGCTGGGAATGAGCAGTTCTTC.